This T cell receptor beta chain was identified in a study of blood T cell repertoires in COVID-19. Methods used by the authors: Nucleated cell number was recorded as an estimate derived from reference gene primer amplification. Sequencing used immunoSEQ multiplex PCR; TCRdb keeps in-frame clones, though not all of them. V and J calls and clone size are as listed in that table; D and trimming were resolved from the DNA. The profile covers approximately 200,000 clones, with approximately 80% appearing a single time and roughly 10% taken by the ten largest. Each participant's cohort was designated according to participant-reported clinical history. Each recovered donor of Cohort 3 presented with two negative PCRs, clearance, or symptom resolution. This clone showed up just a few times. CDR1 and CDR2 (germline): SQVTM, ANQGSEA. The CDR3 loop spans 16 amino acids. After removal of 3 bases from V and 4 bases from J, the junction contained 13 bases not matched to a gene.

The chain combines TRBV29-1 with TRBJ2-5, with 8 bases that match TRBD1. The receptor was isolated from a man aged 40-55 years who had recovered from COVID-19. The source material was PBMCs or T cells enriched from blood (not recorded which). The CDR3, as DNA: TGCAGCGTTGACCAGATGGACAGGGAGGTTGGAGAGACCCAGTACTTC. Residues: CSVDQMDREVGETQYF.